This T cell receptor beta chain was identified in a study of blood T cell repertoires in COVID-19. Overall study context: Acute and convalescent COVID-19 samples came from the United States, Italy and Spain.

This table comes from immunoSEQ multiplex PCR, and its TCRdb copy is limited to in-frame clones, with some not included. The table has tens of thousands of clones, roughly 83% seen once. V was trimmed by 7 bases and J by 2 bases, leaving 11 bases between them. The CDR3 has 13 residues. The germline CDR1 and CDR2 sequences are SQVTM and ANQGSEA. The chain couples TRBV29-1 to TRBJ1-4; D is ambiguous. The source material was peripheral blood. This TCR was recovered from a man aged 50 to 60 with COVID-19, enrolled during active disease. DNA for the CDR3: TGCAGCGCTTACGACACGACTAATGAAAAACTGTTTTTT. Protein: CSAYDTTNEKLFF.